This T cell receptor beta chain is from a study of cytomegalovirus exposure and HLA in healthy donors. Study-level results: As was reported, the classifier diagnosed cytomegalovirus status with high specificity and sensitivity. In vitro, three CMV-associated chains proved specific for CMV antigens. Altogether, 160 or so TCR beta chains were recorded as cytomegalovirus-associated.

This CDR3 has 14 amino acids. The J segment lost 10 bases and the V segment lost 7 bases, leaving 9 bases of the junction unmatched. Germline values: CDR1 LNHDA, CDR2 SQIVND (reference sequence). Some clones are missing from TCRdb's copy, which holds only in-frame ones; the method was immunoSEQ multiplex PCR. The sample holds 260,000 or so clones, just under 90% seen once. As for this clone: What it binds is not known.

The receptor was isolated from a man younger than 30 in good health and CMV-seronegative. The material sequenced was PBMCs. The J gene is TRBJ1-6, the V gene TRBV19, with TRBD1 matching 8 bases. DNA for the CDR3: TGTGCCAGTAACGACCAGGGGGCGCGATCACCCCTCCACTTT. This sequence encodes CASNDQGARSPLHF.